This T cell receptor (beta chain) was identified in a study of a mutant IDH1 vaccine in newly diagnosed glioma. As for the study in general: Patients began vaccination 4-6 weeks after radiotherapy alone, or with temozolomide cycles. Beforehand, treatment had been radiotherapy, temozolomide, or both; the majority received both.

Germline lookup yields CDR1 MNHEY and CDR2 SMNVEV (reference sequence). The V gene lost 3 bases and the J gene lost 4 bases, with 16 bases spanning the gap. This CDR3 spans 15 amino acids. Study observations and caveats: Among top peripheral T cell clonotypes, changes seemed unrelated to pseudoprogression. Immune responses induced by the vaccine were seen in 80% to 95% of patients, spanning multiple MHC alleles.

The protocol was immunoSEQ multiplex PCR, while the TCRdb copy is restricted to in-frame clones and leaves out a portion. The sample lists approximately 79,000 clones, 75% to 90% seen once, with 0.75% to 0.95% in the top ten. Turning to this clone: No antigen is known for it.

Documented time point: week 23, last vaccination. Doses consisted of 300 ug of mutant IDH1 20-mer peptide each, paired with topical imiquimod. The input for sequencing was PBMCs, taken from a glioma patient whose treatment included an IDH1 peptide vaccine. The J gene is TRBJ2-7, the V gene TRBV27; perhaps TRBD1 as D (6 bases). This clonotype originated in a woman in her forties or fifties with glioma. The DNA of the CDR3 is TGTGCCAGCAGTTTTAAGGGCAGGGGTGGTTACGAGCAGTACTTC. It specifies CASSFKGRGGYEQYF.